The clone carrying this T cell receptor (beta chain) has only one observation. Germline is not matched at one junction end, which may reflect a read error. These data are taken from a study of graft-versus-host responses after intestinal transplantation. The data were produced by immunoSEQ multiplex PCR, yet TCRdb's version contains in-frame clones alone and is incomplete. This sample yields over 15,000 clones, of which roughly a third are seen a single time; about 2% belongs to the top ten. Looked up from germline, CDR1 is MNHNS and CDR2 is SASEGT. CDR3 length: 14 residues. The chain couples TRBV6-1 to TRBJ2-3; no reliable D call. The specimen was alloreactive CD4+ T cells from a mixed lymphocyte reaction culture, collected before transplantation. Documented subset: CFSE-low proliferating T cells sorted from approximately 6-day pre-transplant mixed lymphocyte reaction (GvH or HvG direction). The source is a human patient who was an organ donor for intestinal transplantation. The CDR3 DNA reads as TGTGCCATCAGTGAAATGATTAGCACAGATACGCAGTATTTT. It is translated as CAISEMISTDTQYF.